These T cell receptor beta chains were read from a single sample in a study of cytomegalovirus exposure and HLA in healthy donors. Profiling relied on immunoSEQ multiplex PCR, and the TCRdb table lists in-frame clones only, not all of them. This sample has 140,000 or so clones, with around 80% found just once. Sample: PBMCs. The receptor source for this set is a woman in her thirties in good health and CMV-seronegative. The CDR3 runs from the conserved cysteine through the conserved F or W. D genes are given only for firm matches. A clone size is listed for some rows: how often the clone was seen (once, few, many), or a class if it is expanded.

J gene,V gene,D gene,clone size,CDR3 protein,CDR3 DNA
TRBJ1-2,TRBV5-4,TRBD1,.,CASSSPHRGDYGYTF,TGTGCCAGCAGCTCCCCCCACAGGGGAGATTATGGCTACACCTTC
TRBJ2-2,TRBV7-9,.,.,CSSSPTGHHTGELFF,TGTTCCAGTAGCCCCACCGGACACCACACCGGGGAGCTGTTTTTT
TRBJ2-7,TRBV12-2,.,.,CASRLAVSPLVFSYEQYF,TGTGCAAGTCGCTTAGCCGTCTCTCCACTTGTGTTCTCCTACGAGCAGTACTTC
TRBJ2-7,TRBV4-1,TRBD2,.,CASSQVGRGPYEQYF,TGCGCCAGCAGCCAAGTAGGGAGGGGACCCTACGAGCAGTACTTC
TRBJ1-4,TRBV5-1,.,.,CASSLSGLGAKREKLFF,TGCGCCAGCAGCTTGTCGGGTTTGGGGGCTAAACGGGAAAAACTGTTTTTT
TRBJ2-3,TRBV11-2,TRBD2,once,CASTRTSSGTSTDTQYF,TGTGCCAGCACCCGAACGTCCAGCGGGACCAGCACAGATACGCAGTATTTT
TRBJ2-7,TRBV7-3,TRBD1,.,CASSGQGAREQYF,TGTGCCAGCAGTGGACAGGGGGCGAGGGAGCAGTACTTC
TRBJ2-3,TRBV5-1,.,.,CASSSLTSDTQYF,TGCGCCAGCAGCTCCCTGACATCGGATACGCAGTATTTT
TRBJ1-6,TRBV30,.,.,CAWGRGSSYNSPLHF,TGTGCCTGGGGCAGGGGTAGCTCCTATAATTCACCCCTCCACTTT
TRBJ2-2,TRBV5-1,.,.,CASSLLGSATGELFF,TGCGCCAGCAGCTTGCTAGGGAGCGCGACCGGGGAGCTGTTTTTT
TRBJ2-6,TRBV2,TRBD1,few,CASRVDRVSSAGANVLTF,TGTGCCAGCAGGGTGGACAGGGTATCCTCTGCGGGGGCCAACGTCCTGACTTTC
TRBJ2-4,TRBV7-2,TRBD2,.,CASRLSRWGGIQYF,TGTGCCAGCAGACTAAGCCGATGGGGGGGCATTCAGTACTTC
TRBJ1-5,TRBV30,TRBD1,.,CAWRHTGGNQPQHF,TGTGCCTGGAGACACACAGGGGGCAATCAGCCCCAGCATTTT
TRBJ2-5,TRBV28,TRBD1,.,CASSLGSRGQAQYF,TGTGCCAGCAGTTTAGGGTCCAGGGGGCAGGCGCAGTACTTC
TRBJ1-2,TRBV4-1,.,.,CASSLRTGSHGYTF,TGCGCCAGCAGCCTGAGAACAGGGTCCCATGGCTACACCTTC
TRBJ1-6,TRBV5-6,.,once,CASSFSEVSPLHF,TGTGCCAGCAGCTTTTCTGAGGTTTCACCCCTCCACTTT
TRBJ2-7,TRBV28,TRBD2,.,CASSLRGLAGVYEQYF,TGTGCCAGCAGTTTAAGGGGACTAGCGGGAGTCTACGAGCAGTACTTC
TRBJ1-5,TRBV5-1,TRBD1,.,CASSRWPLQGAIGGSNQPQHF,TGCGCCAGCAGCCGGTGGCCCCTACAGGGGGCGATCGGGGGGAGCAATCAGCCCCAGCATTTT
TRBJ2-5,TRBV6-1,.,.,CASSEAVGSGPETQYF,TGTGCCAGCAGTGAAGCGGTGGGTAGCGGACCAGAGACCCAGTACTTC
TRBJ2-3,TRBV11-2,.,once,CASSYPGVADTQYF,TGTGCCAGCAGCTACCCCGGGGTCGCAGATACGCAGTATTTT
TRBJ2-1,TRBV5-6,.,once,CASSGPTGAGHEQFF,TGTGCCAGCAGCGGACCTACGGGCGCGGGACATGAGCAGTTCTTC
TRBJ1-5,TRBV28,.,.,CASSLGGGWRSNQPQHF,TGTGCCAGCAGCCTGGGTGGGGGGTGGAGGAGCAATCAGCCCCAGCATTTT
TRBJ2-2,TRBV18,TRBD1,.,CASSPWTGGRTGELFF,TGTGCCAGCTCACCATGGACAGGGGGCCGCACCGGGGAGCTGTTTTTT
TRBJ1-1,TRBV5-4,TRBD1,.,CASSPDRVISTEAFF,TGTGCCAGCAGCCCGGACAGGGTAATTAGCACTGAAGCTTTCTTT
TRBJ2-1,TRBV9,.,.,CASSAEGRGTYNEQFF,TGTGCCAGCAGCGCAGAGGGCAGGGGAACCTACAATGAGCAGTTCTTC
TRBJ2-6,TRBV30,TRBD1,.,CAWSGTGSPGGANVLTF,TGTGCCTGGAGTGGGACAGGATCCCCGGGAGGGGCCAACGTCCTGACTTTC
TRBJ2-1,TRBV11-2,TRBD2,.,CASSSRAGGGYDEQFF,TGTGCCAGCAGCTCTAGAGCGGGGGGAGGCTATGATGAGCAGTTCTTC